This T cell receptor (beta chain) was recovered during a study of cytomegalovirus exposure and HLA in healthy donors. The CDR3 consists of 13 residues. The V gene lost 6 bases and the J gene lost 3 bases, with 10 bases spanning the gap. The germline CDR1 and CDR2 sequences are LNHDA and SQIVND (reference sequence). Use of 60 Vbeta and 13 Jbeta primers characterized the PCR. Produced via immunoSEQ multiplex PCR; TCRdb's table is partial and in-frame only. The sample contains 110,000 to 150,000 clones, roughly four fifths of which appear only once. The chain uses TRBV19 and TRBJ2-3; possibly TRBD2 for D (6 bases). The source is a woman aged 55-70 years in good health and CMV-seropositive. Sequenced: PBMCs. The CDR3 here is CASRGTLTDTQYF. The CDR3 DNA sequence: TGTGCCAGTAGAGGGACTCTAACAGATACGCAGTATTTT.